This T cell receptor (beta chain) appears in the sequencing data of a study of cytotoxic CD8 clonotypes in ibrutinib-treated CLL. Concerning this clone itself: The antigen is not known.

Whole-study results and caveats: Whereas clonality rose at ibrutinib response, it declined toward baseline at progression. T-cell clonality at baseline went above that of age-matched healthy donors and rose and fell with circulating CD8+ T-cell counts. Samples were collected at differing times from sustained-remission and progressing patients.

Depth targeted 1 in 200,000 to 1 in 1 million T cells, averaging roughly 9.7x coverage per clonotype. The repertoire was sequenced with immunoSEQ multiplex PCR; TCRdb's copy has only in-frame clones and lacks some. The profile shows 57,000 or so clones, roughly 58% of them singletons. The sequence derives from a human donor with chronic lymphocytic leukemia. Sequencing used PBMCs, obtained at disease progression, from a patient treated with ibrutinib.

CDR3 protein: CSGGTGELFF. The CDR3 DNA reads as TGCAGCGGGGGCACCGGGGAGCTGTTTTTT. This chain links TRBV29-1 with TRBJ2-2; D is ambiguous. In germline, CDR1 is SQVTM, CDR2 ANQGSEA. The CDR3 extends over 10 amino acids. The V and J ends lost 7 bases and 4 bases respectively, with 4 bases between them.